One sample yielded the 24 T cell receptor beta chains listed below, sequenced in a study of T cells in Graves' hyperthyroidism and ophthalmopathy. RNA transcripts were the template for amplifying TCR beta CDR3 regions. Using the HTBI primer set, a first-round RT-PCR was run on the TCR CDR3. TCRdb ran MiXCR on the multiplex PCR reads and lists one entry per CDR3 protein. The sample yields about 570,000 distinct CDR3 sequences, more than 45% seen once. Specimen: peripheral blood or thyroid tissue (not recorded which). These receptors were taken from an adult woman with Graves' disease, either hyperthyroidism or ophthalmopathy (not recorded which).

This sequence joins TRBV2 and TRBJ1-5, with a tentative D call TRBD1 (5 bases). Germline V gives CDR1 SNHLY, CDR2 FYNNEI. The CDR3 has 13 amino acids. V was clipped by 11 bases and J by 1 base, with 12 bases between them. The CDR3 DNA reads as TGTGCCGGCACCCGGGACAGCAATCAGCCCCAGCATTTT. It specifies CAGTRDSNQPQHF. Supplemented by reference TRBV2 and TRBJ1-5, the full variable domain reads EPEVTQTPSHQVTQMGQEVILRCVPISNHLYFYWYRQILGQKVEFLVSFYNNEISEKSEIFDDQFSVERPDGSNFTLKIRSTKLEDSAMYFCAGTRDSNQPQHFGDGTRLSIL.

The chain has TRBV29-1 and TRBJ1-2; D gene ambiguous. CDR1 SQVTM and CDR2 ANQGSEA come from the germline V gene. CDR3 size: 13 residues. V was shortened by 6 bases and J by 1 base, with 12 bases between the two germline ends. The CDR3 region is CSVVERDNYGYTF. CDR3 nucleotides: TGCAGCGTCGTGGAGCGGGATAACTATGGCTACACCTTC.

This chain links TRBV27 with TRBJ1-6; 7 bases agree with TRBD1. Unmatched junction bases numbered 10, after V lost 7 bases and J lost 4 bases. The CDR3 length is 16 residues. Germline V gene sequence: CDR1 MNHEY, CDR2 SMNVEV (reference sequence). The CDR3 spells CASNSTGDHYNSPLHF. The CDR3 DNA reads as TGTGCCAGCAATTCCACAGGGGACCATTATAATTCACCCCTCCACTTT.

In DNA, the CDR3 is TGCAGTGCCGCGGACAGGGGGTGGAATCAGCCCCAGCATTTT. This translates into CSAADRGWNQPQHF. This sequence joins TRBV20-1 and TRBJ1-5; 10 nucleotides line up with TRBD1. After removal of 6 bases from V and 4 bases from J, the junction contained 6 bases not matched to a gene. Germline V gives CDR1 DFQATT, CDR2 SNEGSKA (reference sequence). The CDR3 runs to 14 residues.

The V gene is TRBV30, the J gene TRBJ2-7; the D gene is possibly TRBD2 (5 bases). Germline-derived CDR1 and CDR2 are GTSNPN and SVGIG (reference sequence). The V gene lost 0 bases and the J gene lost 0 bases, with 12 bases spanning the gap. The CDR3 runs 15 residues. The CDR3 loop reads CAWSVLSRDSYEQYF. As DNA, the CDR3 is TGTGCCTGGAGTGTACTAAGTCGGGACTCCTACGAGCAGTACTTC.

The J gene is TRBJ1-3, the V gene TRBV7-9, with D uncertain. The V gene's germline CDR1 is SEHNR and CDR2 FQNEAQ (reference sequence). CDR3 length: 9 residues. With 10 bases removed from V and 10 bases from J, the gap between germline ends came to 8 bases. Written as DNA, the CDR3 is TGTGCCACTGGAAGGACCATATATTTT. Protein sequence: CATGRTIYF.

This clonotype was detected many times. The chain carries TRBV19 and TRBJ2-5; a weak D match, TRBD1 (5 bases). The CDR3 runs 15 residues. The ends were cut back, 5 bases at V and 5 bases at J, with 18 bases in the middle. Germline V lookup: CDR1 LNHDA, CDR2 SQIVND (reference sequence). In DNA form, the CDR3 reads TGTGCCAGTAGTTCGAGACAGTCACCGGCGGAGACCCAGTACTTC. Its translation is CASSSRQSPAETQYF.

The chain combines TRBV6-5 with TRBJ2-7; D not certain. CDR3 length: 17 amino acids. Germline lookup yields CDR1 MNHEY and CDR2 SVGAGI. V was shortened by 0 bases and J by 2 bases, with 17 bases between the two germline ends. CDR3 in amino acids: CASSYSIRAARPYEQYF. DNA for the CDR3: TGTGCCAGCAGTTACTCGATACGTGCGGCGAGACCCTACGAGCAGTACTTC.

The V call is TRBV4-1, the J call TRBJ1-5; D possibly corresponds to TRBD1 (6 bases). V was pared by 1 base and J by 6 bases, with 19 bases between. CDR3 length: 17 residues. Germline V lookup: CDR1 MGHRA, CDR2 YSYEKL. This chain's CDR3 is CASSQAPPGVRFQPQHF. CDR3 sequence (DNA): TGCGCCAGCAGCCAAGCCCCCCCAGGGGTGAGGTTTCAGCCCCAGCATTTT.

A note on this clonotype: It is likely a read error, because the conserved phenylalanine at the end of the CDR3 is missing. The DNA is omitted, as the CDR3 cannot be located on it reliably, and the CDR3 follows TCRdb's listing. This rearrangement joins TRBV7-2 to TRBJ2-7. Per the germline V gene, CDR1 is SGHTA and CDR2 is FQGNSA. From its first to its last residue, the CDR3 has 9 amino acids. This chain's CDR3 is CASSSSTNY.

The table lists this clonotype with a few counts. V is TRBV2 and J is TRBJ1-6; perhaps TRBD1 as D (5 bases). The CDR3 contains 15 residues. The germline V gene has CDR1 SNHLY and CDR2 FYNNEI. Trimming took 1 base from V and 9 from J, leaving 13 bases between them. CDR3: CASSEVRQGSSPLHF. CDR3 DNA: TGTGCCAGCAGTGAAGTTCGGCAGGGAAGTTCACCCCTCCACTTT.

In its sample, this clonotype was seen many times. The chain has TRBV2 and TRBJ2-7; D remains unclear. CDR1 SNHLY and CDR2 FYNNEI come from the germline V gene. V was trimmed by 4 bases and J by 3 bases, leaving 10 bases between them. The CDR3 spans 13 residues. This CDR3 reads CASSVQNLYEQYF. The CDR3 nucleotides read TGTGCCAGCAGTGTACAGAACCTCTACGAGCAGTACTTC.

The DNA of the CDR3 is TGTGCCAGCAGCTTAAAGGGCTCCAGTCAAGGCGAGACCCAGTACTTC. Translation: CASSLKGSSQGETQYF. V gene TRBV7-2 combines with J gene TRBJ2-5; D is undetermined. This CDR3 is 16 amino acids long. Germline V gene data show CDR1 as SGHTA and CDR2 as FQGNSA. The V end lost 2 bases, the J end lost 5 bases, and 18 bases lay between the germline ends.

The chain recombines TRBV5-1 with TRBJ2-7; maybe TRBD1 (6 bases). The length of the CDR3 is 16 residues. The V and J ends lost 6 bases and 3 bases respectively, with 22 bases between them. Per germline, CDR1 SGHRS and CDR2 YFSETQ. The CDR3: CASTSGSAGAIYEQYF. The CDR3 bases are TGCGCCAGCACTAGTGGGTCGGCAGGGGCTATCTACGAGCAGTACTTC. The complete variable domain, with remaining parts taken from reference TRBV5-1 and TRBJ2-7, reads KAGVTQTPRYLIKTRGQQVTLSCSPISGHRSVSWYQQTPGQGLQFLFEYFSETQRNKGNFPGRFSGRQFSNSRSEMNVSTLELGDSALYLCASTSGSAGAIYEQYFGPGTRLTVT.

The chain couples TRBV14 to TRBJ1-2; maybe TRBD1 (5 bases). Germline V gives CDR1 SGHDN, CDR2 FVKESK. The CDR3 consists of 13 residues. V was cut by 5 bases and J by 3 bases, with 10 bases left in between. The chain's CDR3 is CASSSRQHYGYTF. The CDR3 DNA reads as TGTGCCAGCAGCTCCCGACAGCACTATGGCTACACCTTC.

The chain uses TRBV2 and TRBJ1-2; the D gene is possibly TRBD1 (5 bases). V lost 6 bases and J lost 4, with 12 bases in between. Per germline, CDR1 SNHLY and CDR2 FYNNEI. The CDR3 runs 13 residues. In DNA form, the CDR3 reads TGTGCCAGCAGACGAGGGGATACCTATGGCTACACCTTC. This gives the protein CASRRGDTYGYTF.

This clonotype has a handful of counts. The gene calls are TRBV3-1 and TRBJ1-5, with D uncertain. Trimming pared 0 bases from V and 10 bases from J, leaving 19 bases between. The CDR3 totals 16 residues. The V gene's germline CDR1 is LGHDT and CDR2 YNNKEL (reference sequence). CDR3 sequence reads: CASSQDKGGRIDPQHF. CDR3 in DNA: TGTGCCAGCAGCCAAGATAAGGGAGGTCGTATCGATCCCCAGCATTTT.

This clonotype was counted ten times or more. CDR3 nucleotides: TGTGCCAGTAAAACAACTAGCAGTCGCAATCAGCCCCAGCATTTT. The encoded protein is CASKTTSSRNQPQHF. The genes are TRBV19 and TRBJ1-5; no definite D call. The CDR3 covers 15 residues. V lost 7 bases, J lost 2 bases, and 15 bases lay in between. Germline V gives CDR1 LNHDA, CDR2 SQIVND (reference sequence).

This clonotype came up many times. The V and J genes are TRBV20-1 and TRBJ2-7; 8 positions agree with TRBD1. Germline V gene lookup returns CDR1 DFQATT and CDR2 SNEGSKA (reference sequence). Trimming took 6 bases from V and 3 from J; bases not matched to a gene: 13. The CDR3 covers 15 residues. The CDR3 sequence is CSALPGQGEVYEQYF. The CDR3 DNA reads as TGCAGTGCCCTACCCGGACAGGGCGAAGTCTACGAGCAGTACTTC.

This clonotype occurred many times. The V and J genes are TRBV20-1 and TRBJ1-1, with unresolved D. The CDR3 loop spans 14 amino acids. V was clipped by 1 base and J by 1 base, with 10 bases between them. The germline V gene encodes CDR1 DFQATT and CDR2 SNEGSKA (reference sequence). CDR3 in DNA: TGCAGTGCTAGAGGAGGGATGGGGAACACTGAAGCTTTCTTT. Residues: CSARGGMGNTEAFF.

The chain recombines TRBV6-5 with TRBJ1-3; D remains unclear. The CDR3 has 16 residues. V lost 4 bases, J lost 0 bases, and 13 bases lay in between. Germline assignment: CDR1 MNHEY and CDR2 SVGAGI. Here the CDR3 DNA reads TGTGCCAGCAGTTTATTTAGTAGCCCCTCTGGAAACACCATATATTTT. Translation gives CASSLFSSPSGNTIYF.

J is TRBJ1-1 and V is TRBV28; no definite D call. There are 13 residues in the CDR3. Germline values: CDR1 MDHEN, CDR2 SYDVKM. V was cut by 7 bases and J by 2 bases, with 11 bases left in between. This chain's CDR3 is CASTLTVNTEAFF. The CDR3 DNA reads TGTGCCAGCACTCTCACAGTCAACACTGAAGCTTTCTTT.

This clonotype was detected ten times or more. V is TRBV5-6 and J is TRBJ2-7; 9 positions agree with TRBD1. This CDR3 is built from 15 residues. Germline loops: CDR1 SGHDT, CDR2 YYEEEE. With V trimmed by 4 bases and J by 4 bases, 9 bases remained unmatched. The CDR3 region has the DNA TGTGCCAGCAGCGCCCCGGGACAGGGCCTGTACGAGCAGTACTTC. Its translation is CASSAPGQGLYEQYF.

This sequence joins TRBV4-2 and TRBJ1-1; unclear D gene. The CDR3 sequence is 15 residues long. Trimming stripped 1 base from V and 4 bases from J, with 13 bases between. Germline CDR1 is LGHNA and CDR2 is YNFKEQ. The CDR3 reads CASSQGALEGTEAFF. CDR3 nucleotides: TGTGCCAGCAGCCAAGGAGCCCTAGAGGGCACTGAAGCTTTCTTT.